One sample yielded the 3 T cell receptor beta chains listed below, sequenced in a study of shared clonotypes between healthy human individuals. TCRdb's copy holds only in-frame clones and misses some; the assay was immunoSEQ multiplex PCR. The data show 2 million to 3 million clones, more than 85% seen once. Sequencing input: naive CD4+ T cells from PBMCs. Noted subset: CD45RA+ positively selected. Source of these receptors: a man between 18 and 35 years old in good health. Some clones in this sample may be carry-over from other donors' samples.

The chain is built from TRBV2 and TRBJ2-4; D may correspond to TRBD1 or TRBD2 (6 bases each). The ends were cut back, 7 bases at V and 6 bases at J, with 16 bases in the middle. The CDR3 has 14 residues. Germline loops: CDR1 SNHLY, CDR2 FYNNEI. The CDR3 here is CASTNDGGRNIQYF. Written as DNA, the CDR3 is TGTGCCAGCACCAATGACGGGGGCCGAAACATTCAGTACTTC.

The V gene is TRBV6-6, the J gene TRBJ2-5; D call uncertain. Germline values: CDR1 MNHNY, CDR2 SVGAGI (reference sequence). This CDR3 spans 11 amino acids. Trimming removed 5 bases at V and 8 bases at J, with 9 bases between. CDR3 DNA: TGTGCCAGCAGTCCCTCGGACACCCAGTACTTC. Its protein is CASSPSDTQYF.

The V call is TRBV4-2, the J call TRBJ2-3; 8 nucleotides line up with TRBD2. J lost 5 bases, V lost 4 bases, and 11 bases had no gene match. CDR1 is LGHNA and CDR2 is YNFKEQ in the germline V gene. The CDR3 has 16 amino acids. The CDR3 loop reads CASSPHPAGVVDTQYF. In DNA, the CDR3 is TGTGCCAGCAGCCCCCACCCAGCGGGAGTGGTAGATACGCAGTATTTT.